Each of the 8 T cell receptor beta chains below was sequenced from the same sample in a study of control samples from healthy donors and cancer patients. This table comes from immunoSEQ multiplex PCR, and its TCRdb copy is limited to in-frame clones, with some not included. The sample consists of some 120,000 clones, roughly 89% of them appearing once. Source material: blood. The receptor source for this set is a man in his thirties or forties in good health.

The chain is built from TRBV30 and TRBJ1-4; TRBD1 matches 7 bases. The CDR3 is made up of 14 amino acids. With V trimmed by 2 bases and J by 5 bases, 5 bases remained unmatched. Looked up from germline, CDR1 is GTSNPN and CDR2 is SVGIG (reference sequence). The CDR3 nucleotides read TGTGCCTGGAGTTCGACAGGGACGAATGAAAAACTGTTTTTT. Translating it yields CAWSSTGTNEKLFF. The full variable domain, with the rest looked up from reference TRBV30 and TRBJ1-4, is SQTIHQWPATLVQPVGSPLSLECTVEGTSNPNLYWYRQAAGRGLQLLFYSVGIGQISSEVPQNLSASRPQDRQFILSSKKLLLSDSGFYLCAWSSTGTNEKLFFGSGTQLSVL.

The chain employs TRBV4-1 and TRBJ1-4; possibly TRBD1 for D (6 bases). Trimming cost V 0 bases and J 7 bases, with 9 bases left between them. This CDR3 has 14 amino acids. CDR1 is MGHRA and CDR2 is YSYEKL in the germline V gene. The CDR3 DNA follows: TGCGCCAGCAGCCAAGAACCAGGGGTTGAAAAACTGTTTTTT. This gives the protein CASSQEPGVEKLFF.

The rearrangement links TRBV14 to TRBJ1-6; no clear D. Trimming left V 1 base short and J 6 bases short, with 13 bases between. CDR1 and CDR2 (germline): SGHDN, FVKESK. This CDR3 comprises 16 residues. The DNA of the CDR3 is TGTGCCAGCAGCCAAGCTCAGCCAGGTCTTAATTCACCCCTCCACTTT. Protein sequence: CASSQAQPGLNSPLHF.

The rearrangement links TRBV7-2 to TRBJ2-2; D tentatively fits TRBD1 or TRBD2 (5 bases each). Germline V CDR1 and CDR2: SGHTA, FQGNSA. Trimming left V 5 bases short and J 7 bases short, with 20 bases between. The CDR3 length is 16 residues. CDR3: CASSPILEGFGGELFF. The CDR3 nucleotides are TGTGCCAGCAGCCCCATATTAGAGGGGTTTGGCGGGGAGCTGTTTTTT.

V usage is TRBV28 and J usage is TRBJ1-5; TRBD1 might be the D (5 bases). Germline V lookup: CDR1 MDHEN, CDR2 SYDVKM. V was trimmed by 4 bases and J by 9 bases, leaving 16 bases between them. CDR3 length: 14 residues. This CDR3 reads CASSSRDGPWPQHF. CDR3 nucleotides: TGTGCCAGCAGTTCGCGGGACGGCCCTTGGCCCCAGCATTTT.

Written as DNA, the CDR3 is TGTGCCAGTAGTCCGTTCGCGAACACTGAAGCTTTCTTT. Its protein product is CASSPFANTEAFF. The chain carries TRBV19 and TRBJ1-1; D is unclear. CDR1 LNHDA and CDR2 SQIVND come from the germline V gene (reference sequence). Trimming removed 5 bases at V and 1 base at J, with 8 bases between. The CDR3 runs 13 residues.

This sequence joins TRBV11-2 and TRBJ1-3; no firm D call. Germline lookup yields CDR1 SGHAT and CDR2 FQNNGV. With 1 base removed from V and 2 bases from J, the gap between germline ends came to 6 bases. This CDR3 has 14 residues. The CDR3 DNA is TGTGCCAGCAGCTTAGCGTTGGCTGGAAACACCATATATTTT. Translated, it gives CASSLALAGNTIYF. Full variable domain (missing parts from reference TRBV11-2 and TRBJ1-3): EAGVAQSPRYKIIEKRQSVAFWCNPISGHATLYWYQQILGQGPKLLIQFQNNGVVDDSQLPKDRFSAERLKGVDSTLKIQPAKLEDSAVYLCASSLALAGNTIYFGEGSWLTVV.

The chain recombines TRBV6-5 with TRBJ1-4; no clear D gene. The CDR3 length is 14 residues. CDR1 and CDR2 from the germline V gene are MNHEY and SVGAGI. Trimming took 8 bases from V and 0 from J, leaving 10 bases between them. The CDR3 protein is CASARATTNEKLFF. The DNA for the CDR3 is TGTGCCAGCGCTCGGGCCACAACTAATGAAAAACTGTTTTTT.